Listed below are T cell receptor beta chains from one sample, sequenced in a study of OX40 agonist ivuxolimab in advanced cancers. Produced via immunoSEQ multiplex PCR; TCRdb's table is partial and in-frame only. The table has 45,000 to 65,000 clones, 80% to 90% seen once. The sequencing here drew on CD4+ or CD8+ T cells sorted from blood, taken in a trial of the OX40 agonist ivuxolimab. All receptors come from an adult with an advanced solid tumor such as melanoma, head and neck, liver or kidney cancer. Both conserved end residues are part of each CDR3.

v_gene: TRBV19; j_gene: TRBJ2-7; CDR3aa: CASSASGHEQYF
v_gene: TRBV9; j_gene: TRBJ2-3; CDR3aa: CASSVAGGLEDTQYF
v_gene: TRBV6-6; j_gene: TRBJ1-4; CDR3aa: CASSYSNRLKEKLFF
v_gene: TRBV28; j_gene: TRBJ2-5; CDR3aa: CASSPSDEFPGLGMYTQYF
v_gene: TRBV2; j_gene: TRBJ1-2; CDR3aa: CASSNKKLSGPRQGGPTYGYTF
v_gene: TRBV7-9; j_gene: TRBJ2-5; CDR3aa: CASSAGTGRETQYF
v_gene: TRBV6-5; j_gene: TRBJ1-1; CDR3aa: CASSERAENTEAFF
v_gene: TRBV7-2; j_gene: TRBJ2-3; CDR3aa: CASSLDGARDTQYF
v_gene: TRBV28; j_gene: TRBJ2-7; CDR3aa: CASSSLAQSSYEQYF
v_gene: TRBV11-2; j_gene: TRBJ1-3; CDR3aa: CASSFRDGGNTIYF